This T cell receptor beta chain emerged from a study of blood T cell repertoires in COVID-19. The overall study: Samples of COVID-19 (acute and convalescent) were obtained from the United States, Italy and Spain. Sample material is recorded as cDNA or gDNA derived from T cells, B-cell-depleted T cells, or PBMCs.

The V segment lost 6 bases and the J segment 7 bases; nucleotides outside the gene matches: 13. Germline loops: CDR1 SGHAT, CDR2 FQNNGV. The CDR3 covers 18 residues. In the source study's methods: Researchers report that nucleated cell counts were estimated from reference gene primer amplification. The method was immunoSEQ multiplex PCR; TCRdb's version includes in-frame clones alone and lacks a portion of them. The DNA gave D and trimming, while V, J and clone size come from that table. The sample holds roughly 380,000 clones; around nine tenths are singletons and the top ten take about 0.94%. The rearrangement uses TRBV11-2 and TRBJ2-1, with TRBD2 matching over 15 bases. This receptor was obtained from a woman in her 30s who had been exposed to COVID-19. Sequenced material: PBMCs or T cells enriched from blood (not recorded which). The CDR3 here is CASSFGLAGGPLFNEQFF. For the CDR3, the DNA is TGTGCCAGCAGTTTCGGACTAGCGGGAGGGCCGCTGTTTAATGAGCAGTTCTTC.